The 29 T cell receptor beta chains presented below share a single source sample, sequenced in a study of blood T cell repertoires in COVID-19. The method was immunoSEQ multiplex PCR; TCRdb's version includes in-frame clones alone and lacks a portion of them. The sample holds about 280,000 clones, 75% to 90% seen once. The specimen was peripheral blood. The source is a woman in her twenties or thirties with active or convalescent COVID-19.

This clone was observed once. The V gene is TRBV27, the J gene TRBJ2-3, with TRBD2 as a possible D gene (6 bases). From germline, CDR1 is MNHEY and CDR2 SMNVEV (reference sequence). Trimming removed 5 bases from V and 6 bases from J, with 27 bases in between. The CDR3 spans 18 residues. CDR3 in DNA: TGTGCCAGCAGTATTATGACCCTCGGGAAGACTAGGAGCGATACGCAGTATTTT. It codes for CASSIMTLGKTRSDTQYF.

V is TRBV18 and J is TRBJ2-1; 7 bases map to TRBD2. This CDR3 is built from 15 residues. Trimming took 5 bases from V and 5 from J; bases not matched to a gene: 9. CDR1 KGHSH and CDR2 LQKENI come from the germline V gene. The CDR3, as DNA: TGTGCCAGCTCATTAGGCGGGGGTGAAGACAATGAGCAGTTCTTC. Translated: CASSLGGGEDNEQFF.

This chain connects TRBV6-6 to TRBJ2-1, with D uncertain. V shed 6 bases and J shed 0 bases, with 3 bases lying between them. The germline V gene encodes CDR1 MNHNY and CDR2 SVGAGI (reference sequence). The CDR3 is 12 residues long. CDR3 sequence: CASRSSYNEQFF. The CDR3 DNA reads TGTGCCAGCAGGAGCTCCTACAATGAGCAGTTCTTC.

The chain links TRBV10-3 to TRBJ2-3; tentative D call: TRBD2 (7 bases). The CDR3 spans 16 residues. The germline gives CDR1 ENHRY, CDR2 SYGVKD. Trimming stripped 6 bases from V and 2 bases from J, with 18 bases between. CDR3 sequence (DNA): TGTGCCATCAGGAGGGGGGGCGGGGGCCCCACAGATACGCAGTATTTT. Translated, it gives CAIRRGGGGPTDTQYF.

This sequence joins TRBV9 and TRBJ2-3; the match to TRBD2 covers 11 bases. The V segment lost 3 bases and the J segment 3 bases; nucleotides outside the gene matches: 6. Germline CDR1 SGDLS, CDR2 YYNGEE. CDR3 length: 16 amino acids. The CDR3 here is CASSADSGGATDTQYF. DNA of the CDR3: TGTGCCAGCAGCGCCGATAGCGGGGGGGCAACAGATACGCAGTATTTT. Based on the CDR3 plus reference TRBV9 and TRBJ2-3, the full variable domain is DSGVTQTPKHLITATGQRVTLRCSPRSGDLSVYWYQQSLDQGLQFLIQYYNGEERAKGNILERFSAQQFPDLHSELNLSSLELGDSALYFCASSADSGGATDTQYFGPGTRLTVL.

The rearrangement uses TRBV10-3 and TRBJ1-2; 11 nucleotides agree with TRBD1. This CDR3 spans 18 amino acids. V was pared by 2 bases and J by 4 bases, with 12 bases of the junction left unmatched. Germline CDR1 and CDR2: ENHRY and SYGVKD. The CDR3 DNA sequence: TGTGCCATCAGTGAGCCCGTAAACCGGACAGGGGGCAGCTATGGCTACACCTTC. Translating it yields CAISEPVNRTGGSYGYTF.

The J gene is TRBJ1-2, the V gene TRBV7-8; D ambiguous. CDR3 length: 14 residues. Between the trimmed V and J ends, which lost 6 bases and 5 bases, there was a span of 16 bases. Germline values: CDR1 SGHVS, CDR2 FQNEAQ. CDR3 amino acids: CASSQRSQLYGYTF. CDR3 coding DNA: TGTGCCAGCAGTCAGAGGTCCCAGCTTTATGGCTACACCTTC.

J is TRBJ1-5 and V is TRBV6-1; weak D call: TRBD1 (5 bases). The V gene's germline CDR1 is MNHNS and CDR2 SASEGT. The CDR3 length is 14 residues. Trimming shortened V by 5 bases and J by 7 bases, and 15 bases separated the two germline ends. This chain's CDR3 is CASSTRELMQPQHF. The DNA of the CDR3 is TGTGCCAGCAGTACCAGGGAATTGATGCAGCCCCAGCATTTT.

This clone was seen only once. This chain joins TRBV6-5 and TRBJ1-6, with TRBD1 as a possible D gene (5 bases). This CDR3 has 14 amino acids. The V end lost 5 bases, the J end lost 4 bases, and 9 bases lay between the germline ends. The germline V gene encodes CDR1 MNHEY and CDR2 SVGAGI. The CDR3 protein is CASSRQFYNSPLHF. Here the CDR3 DNA reads TGTGCCAGCAGTCGACAGTTTTATAATTCACCCCTCCACTTT.

The J gene is TRBJ2-7, the V gene TRBV29-1; the match to TRBD2 covers 8 bases. Germline CDR1 is SQVTM and CDR2 is ANQGSEA. This CDR3 contains 12 residues. The junction had 8 bases not matched to a gene; V was cut back by 7 bases and J by 6 bases. The CDR3 region has the DNA TGCAGCGCCCGGGGGGGAGGTCCCGAGCAGTACTTC. Its translation is CSARGGGPEQYF.

CDR3 in amino acids: CASSIRQGVYGYTF. The CDR3 nucleotides read TGTGCCAGTAGTATAAGACAGGGAGTCTATGGCTACACCTTC. The chain links TRBV19 to TRBJ1-2, with 7 bases aligning to TRBD1. The J segment lost 4 bases and the V segment lost 2 bases, leaving 4 bases of the junction unmatched. The CDR3 length is 14 residues. Per germline, CDR1 LNHDA and CDR2 SQIVND (reference sequence).

The chain joins TRBV27 to TRBJ2-7, with a tentative D call TRBD2 (6 bases). The CDR3 consists of 15 residues. Trimming took 5 bases from V and 5 from J, leaving 19 bases between them. Looked up from germline, CDR1 is MNHEY and CDR2 is SMNVEV (reference sequence). CDR3 in amino acids: CASSRGGAGKNEQYF. CDR3 nucleotides: TGTGCCAGCAGTAGAGGAGGGGCCGGTAAGAACGAGCAGTACTTC.

The genes are TRBV6-2 or TRBV6-3 and TRBJ1-2; D may be TRBD1 (6 bases). Trimming took 4 bases from V and 6 from J, leaving 9 bases between them. Per germline, CDR1 MNHEY and CDR2 SVGEGT. CDR3 length: 12 residues. CDR3 DNA: TGTGCCAGCAGTTTTGGGGGCGATGGCTACACCTTC. Translation gives CASSFGGDGYTF.

The chain employs TRBV5-6 and TRBJ2-1, with a weak D call TRBD1 (6 bases). CDR3 length: 15 amino acids. CDR1 is SGHDT, CDR2 YYEEEE, per germline. Trimming cost V 4 bases and J 3 bases, with 14 bases left between them. The CDR3 here is CASSPGQGHYNEQFF. CDR3 nucleotides: TGTGCCAGCAGCCCGGGGCAGGGACACTACAATGAGCAGTTCTTC.

V gene TRBV19 combines with J gene TRBJ1-6; TRBD1 aligns across 9 bases. Germline loops: CDR1 LNHDA, CDR2 SQIVND (reference sequence). Trimming cost V 2 bases and J 7 bases; bases outside gene matches: 3. The CDR3 covers 15 residues. The CDR3 reads CASSINGQGNSPLHF. CDR3 DNA sequence: TGTGCCAGTAGTATAAATGGACAGGGGAATTCACCCCTCCACTTT. Based on the CDR3 plus reference TRBV19 and TRBJ1-6, the full variable domain is DGGITQSPKYLFRKEGQNVTLSCEQNLNHDAMYWYRQDPGQGLRLIYYSQIVNDFQKGDIAEGYSVSREKKESFPLTVTSAQKNPTAFYLCASSINGQGNSPLHFGNGTRLTVT.

This clone was detected only a few times. CDR3 protein: CASSSGTLITGELFF. CDR3 coding DNA: TGTGCCAGCAGTTCTGGGACTTTGATCACCGGGGAGCTGTTTTTT. The chain couples TRBV2 to TRBJ2-2; a weak D match, TRBD2 (6 bases). Germline V gene data show CDR1 as SNHLY and CDR2 as FYNNEI. V dropped 5 bases and J dropped 4 bases, with 14 bases sitting between them. The CDR3 is 15 amino acids.

The rearrangement joins TRBV5-6 to TRBJ2-6, with D tentatively TRBD1 (6 bases). This CDR3 region has 15 residues. The germline CDR1 and CDR2 sequences are SGHDT and YYEEEE. The V end was cut by 1 base, the J end by 1 base, with 6 bases between. CDR3 protein: CASSLQGSGANVLTF. CDR3 coding DNA: TGTGCCAGCAGCTTGCAGGGGTCTGGGGCCAACGTCCTGACTTTC.

The chain links TRBV5-4 to TRBJ1-2; TRBD1 aligns across 7 bases. Losses at the gene ends were 4 bases for V and 0 bases for J; bases not matched to a gene: 6. The CDR3 length is 15 residues. Germline loops: CDR1 SGHNT, CDR2 YYREEE (reference sequence). The CDR3, as DNA: TGTGCCAGCAGCAGAACCGGACAGGCTAACTATGGCTACACCTTC. Translated, it gives CASSRTGQANYGYTF. Full variable domain (outside the CDR3, taken from reference TRBV5-4 and TRBJ1-2): ETGVTQSPTHLIKTRGQQVTLRCSSQSGHNTVSWYQQALGQGPQFIFQYYREEENGRGNFPPRFSGLQFPNYSSELNVNALELDDSALYLCASSRTGQANYGYTFGSGTRLTVV.

The CDR3 spells CASSVGGGGTEAFF. In DNA, the CDR3 is TGTGCCAGCAGCGTAGGTGGGGGGGGCACTGAAGCTTTCTTT. The genes are TRBV9 and TRBJ1-1, with D perhaps TRBD1 (5 bases). The V gene's germline CDR1 is SGDLS and CDR2 YYNGEE. Trimming stripped 0 bases from V and 4 bases from J, with 10 bases between. This CDR3 is 14 amino acids long.

Note on this clone: At one end, the junction sequence differs from germline, possibly due to a read error. The rearrangement links TRBV7-7 to TRBJ2-5; TRBD2 matches 10 bases. This CDR3 region has 14 residues. From germline, CDR1 is SSHAT and CDR2 FNYEAQ (reference sequence). CDR3 coding DNA: TGTGCTAGCAGCGGGGGGGGTCCGGGAGAGACCCAGTACTTC. This encodes CASSGGGPGETQYF.

This chain links TRBV24-1 with TRBJ1-5, with D perhaps TRBD1 (5 bases). Trimming took 2 bases from V and 1 from J, leaving 8 bases between them. Germline CDR1 is KGHDR and CDR2 is SFDVKD. The CDR3 has 15 residues. The CDR3 loop reads CATSDWGESNQPQHF. DNA for the CDR3: TGTGCCACCAGTGATTGGGGGGAAAGCAATCAGCCCCAGCATTTT.

This clone came up a few times. The V gene is TRBV23-1, the J gene TRBJ1-1; maybe TRBD1 (6 bases). TRBV23-1 is known as an ORF, though its function is uncertain. V lost 5 bases to trimming and J lost 7 bases, with 17 bases between them. This CDR3 is 14 amino acids long. This CDR3 is CASSVRTGRDEAFF. The CDR3 DNA is TGCGCCAGCAGTGTACGTACAGGGAGGGATGAAGCTTTCTTT.

The table lists this clone with a few counts. The chain uses TRBV14 and TRBJ1-6, with TRBD1 identical over 7 bases. The length of the CDR3 is 16 residues. V lost 4 bases and J lost 4; bases outside the gene matches: 7. CDR1 and CDR2 from the germline V gene are SGHDN and FVKESK. In DNA, the CDR3 is TGTGCCAGCAGCCCAGGGGGACAGTATTATAATTCACCCCTCCACTTT. Its translation: CASSPGGQYYNSPLHF.

This clone was seen only once. The rearrangement uses TRBV7-9 and TRBJ2-3; the D gene is possibly TRBD1 (5 bases). This CDR3 comprises 15 residues. Deletions cut 7 bases from V and 1 base from J, with 15 bases between. CDR1 SEHNR and CDR2 FQNEAQ come from the germline V gene (reference sequence). CDR3 coding DNA: TGTGCCAGCAACCTTGGGGCAGGAGGCACAGATACGCAGTATTTT. It encodes CASNLGAGGTDTQYF.

The chain is built from TRBV19 and TRBJ1-5, with 9 positions matching TRBD1. V lost 9 bases, J lost 6 bases, and 6 bases stayed unmatched. Germline V gene lookup returns CDR1 LNHDA and CDR2 SQIVND (reference sequence). This CDR3 is 13 amino acids long. The CDR3: CASGDRGSQPQHF. CDR3 nucleotides: TGTGCCAGCGGAGACAGGGGGTCTCAGCCCCAGCATTTT.

The V and J genes are TRBV9 and TRBJ1-6, with D hard to call. CDR1 is SGDLS and CDR2 is YYNGEE in the germline V gene. The CDR3 totals 14 residues. The V gene lost 1 base and the J gene lost 7 bases, with 9 bases spanning the gap. The CDR3 sequence: CASSVSQINSPLHF. The CDR3 DNA reads as TGTGCCAGCAGCGTATCACAGATAAATTCACCCCTCCACTTT.

The chain carries TRBV5-4 and TRBJ2-6; 7 bases are a match to TRBD1. From germline, CDR1 is SGHNT and CDR2 YYREEE (reference sequence). This CDR3 is built from 15 residues. Unmatched junction bases numbered 1, after V lost 0 bases and J lost 4 bases. The CDR3 spells CASSLEGAGANVLTF. CDR3 nucleotide sequence: TGTGCCAGCAGCTTGGAGGGGGCCGGGGCCAACGTCCTGACTTTC.

V and J are TRBV7-9 and TRBJ2-1; D call uncertain. Germline V gene lookup returns CDR1 SEHNR and CDR2 FQNEAQ (reference sequence). The CDR3 is made up of 18 amino acids. V was shortened by 1 base and J by 4 bases, with 20 bases between the two germline ends. In DNA form, the CDR3 reads TGTGCCAGCAGCTTAGGGCCCGCCGTCCCTGGAGAGTACAATGAGCAGTTCTTC. This gives the protein CASSLGPAVPGEYNEQFF.

In this sample, this clone turned up once. J is TRBJ2-3 and V is TRBV9; 8 positions agree with TRBD1. CDR1 is SGDLS and CDR2 is YYNGEE in the germline V gene. This CDR3 region has 16 residues. The V gene end was trimmed by 0 bases and the J gene end by 3 bases; junction bases not matched to a gene: 6. CDR3: CASSVAGGGITDTQYF. CDR3 nucleotides: TGTGCCAGCAGCGTAGCAGGGGGCGGAATAACAGATACGCAGTATTTT.